A selection of T cell receptor beta chains follows, all from one sample in a study of cytomegalovirus exposure and HLA in healthy donors. Generated by immunoSEQ multiplex PCR, the TCRdb table keeps only in-frame clones and is missing some. The sample comprises some 98,000 clones, roughly 82% of which are singletons, and roughly 8.4% rests with the top ten. Sequencing was done on a sample of PBMCs. The receptors were sampled from a human donor in good health. Each CDR3 is given with its conserved first and last residue. Fields, in order: V gene, J gene, CDR3 protein.

v_call: TRBV6-1; j_call: TRBJ2-4; cdr3_aa: CASSGTELAKNIQYF
v_call: TRBV10-3; j_call: TRBJ2-7; cdr3_aa: CAISPGPIYEQYF
v_call: TRBV12-5; j_call: TRBJ1-3; cdr3_aa: CASAVQGSGNTIYF
v_call: TRBV9; j_call: TRBJ2-5; cdr3_aa: CASSGLAGSRETQYF
v_call: TRBV13; j_call: TRBJ1-1; cdr3_aa: CASSPPTPNTEAFF
v_call: TRBV19; j_call: TRBJ2-1; cdr3_aa: CASSPLAGGWNEQFF
v_call: TRBV7-2; j_call: TRBJ2-7; cdr3_aa: CASSYRTGGTYEQYF
v_call: TRBV4-1; j_call: TRBJ1-2; cdr3_aa: CASSQAAGENYGYTF
v_call: TRBV5-1; j_call: TRBJ1-1; cdr3_aa: CASSNDLISNTEAFF
v_call: TRBV6-1; j_call: TRBJ1-5; cdr3_aa: CASRSFGNQPQHF
v_call: TRBV10-3; j_call: TRBJ2-3; cdr3_aa: CAISEPGLAGNTQYF
v_call: TRBV2; j_call: TRBJ1-5; cdr3_aa: CASKYRDGNQPQHF
v_call: TRBV4-2; j_call: TRBJ1-3; cdr3_aa: CASSQDPGTAGNTIYF
v_call: TRBV5-6; j_call: TRBJ2-3; cdr3_aa: CASSLTGGPRGDTQYF
v_call: TRBV19; j_call: TRBJ1-2; cdr3_aa: CASSSGGFINEDGYTF
v_call: TRBV7-9; j_call: TRBJ1-2; cdr3_aa: CASSFVENYGYTF
v_call: TRBV7-6; j_call: TRBJ2-1; cdr3_aa: CASSWTSGAYNEQFF
v_call: TRBV27; j_call: TRBJ1-4; cdr3_aa: CASSLRNRGPVSNEKLFF
v_call: TRBV6-5; j_call: TRBJ1-1; cdr3_aa: CASRGQGGSTEAFF
v_call: TRBV7-9; j_call: TRBJ1-2; cdr3_aa: CASNQNRVEGYTF
v_call: TRBV6-5; j_call: TRBJ2-3; cdr3_aa: CASSQLGRRGDTQYF
v_call: TRBV10-1; j_call: TRBJ1-3; cdr3_aa: CASSEDSFSSGNTIYF
v_call: TRBV6-6; j_call: TRBJ1-3; cdr3_aa: CASSYDVQRGNTIYF
v_call: TRBV5-5; j_call: TRBJ2-7; cdr3_aa: CASSFIRGYEQYF
v_call: TRBV13; j_call: TRBJ1-2; cdr3_aa: CASSLSGTGSYGYTF
v_call: TRBV7-6; j_call: TRBJ1-2; cdr3_aa: CASSLLGDRPNYGYTF
v_call: TRBV4-1; j_call: TRBJ2-5; cdr3_aa: CASSQAGTGGVEQYF
v_call: TRBV5-6; j_call: TRBJ1-1; cdr3_aa: CASSFRALGVAEAFF
v_call: TRBV11-2; j_call: TRBJ1-1; cdr3_aa: CASSRRGQGAVGTEAFF
v_call: TRBV5-4; j_call: TRBJ2-5; cdr3_aa: CASSLARTGRETQYF
v_call: TRBV19; j_call: TRBJ2-7; cdr3_aa: CASSLQGDEQYF
v_call: TRBV2; j_call: TRBJ2-2; cdr3_aa: CASSGTAFPRPGELFF
v_call: TRBV6-4; j_call: TRBJ2-3; cdr3_aa: CASSDGGATDTQYF
v_call: TRBV4-2; j_call: TRBJ2-3; cdr3_aa: CASSRDGTSEDTQYF
v_call: TRBV11-2; j_call: TRBJ1-1; cdr3_aa: CASSPAALGKAFF
v_call: TRBV2; j_call: TRBJ2-1; cdr3_aa: CASLAGTAYNEQFF
v_call: TRBV7-9; j_call: TRBJ1-2; cdr3_aa: CASSLVPEMEYGYTF
v_call: TRBV4-3; j_call: NA; cdr3_aa: CASSQDRSAGGTREQYF
v_call: TRBV5-1; j_call: TRBJ1-2; cdr3_aa: CASSSRDRLGYGYTF
v_call: TRBV6-6; j_call: TRBJ1-4; cdr3_aa: CASSYTTGPNEKLFF
v_call: TRBV29-1; j_call: TRBJ1-3; cdr3_aa: CSVRDRGSGNTIYF
v_call: TRBV15; j_call: TRBJ2-1; cdr3_aa: CATSRAGGRAFEQFF
v_call: TRBV25-1; j_call: TRBJ2-1; cdr3_aa: CASSGGQGPYNEQFF
v_call: TRBV4-3; j_call: TRBJ1-1; cdr3_aa: CASSQRQAGTEAFF
v_call: TRBV5-4; j_call: TRBJ1-2; cdr3_aa: CASSLGATGAVGNYGYTF
v_call: TRBV5-4; j_call: TRBJ2-7; cdr3_aa: CASSFPGQGYEQYF
v_call: TRBV5-5; j_call: TRBJ2-1; cdr3_aa: CASSQGLAGGVGSYNEQFF
v_call: TRBV30; j_call: TRBJ2-1; cdr3_aa: CAWRASGWAYNEQFF